This paragraph covers one TCR beta chain sequence. Its antigen is unidentified. The ends lost 5 bases at V and 3 bases at J; junction bases unmatched: 7. The CDR3 spans 15 residues. Germline V gene data show CDR1 as SGHTA and CDR2 as FQGNSA. Here immunoSEQ multiplex PCR was the method, and the copy in TCRdb shows in-frame clones only, minus some. The repertoire has about 93,000 clones, around 85% of them found once; the top ten carry roughly 6%. This sample was included in a study of T cell responses to AZD1222 COVID-19 vaccine. Study results and caveats: Donor demographics were predominantly white British with a female majority; clonal diversity may be underestimated. Dominant at 160-218 and 743-854, vaccine-associated CD4 TCRs also spanned spike. It was only after the peak T cell response that any repertoires were sampled.

This sequence originates from an adult in good health. V usage is TRBV7-2 and J usage is TRBJ2-1; 7 bases map to TRBD2. The sample was peripheral blood, taken on day 0 of AZD1222 vaccination. CDR3 amino acids: CASSDGLDVYNEQFF. The CDR3 DNA follows: TGTGCCAGCAGCGATGGACTAGACGTCTACAATGAGCAGTTCTTC. Full variable domain (rest looked up from reference TRBV7-2 and TRBJ2-1): GAGVSQSPSNKVTEKGKDVELRCDPISGHTALYWYRQSLGQGLEFLIYFQGNSAPDKSGLPSDRFSAERTGGSVSTLTIQRTQQEDSAVYLCASSDGLDVYNEQFFGPGTRLTVL.